In this sample, the clone carrying this TCR beta chain turned up once. Time point: cycle 4 day 1 (C4D1), after 5 to 7 weeks of nivolumab. Relapse after autologous stem cell transplantation occurred in every patient, and brentuximab vedotin exposure varied. The study purified CD4+ T cells from thawed PBMCs using magnetic negative selection. Germline trimming cut 5 bases from V and 5 bases from J; bases unmatched to any gene: 8. The CDR3 covers 15 residues. CDR1 is SGHTA, CDR2 FQGTGA, per germline. The source of the sample is a study of PD-1 blockade in classical Hodgkin lymphoma. Profiling relied on immunoSEQ multiplex PCR, and the TCRdb table lists in-frame clones only, not all of them. Of 10,000 to 15,000 clones in the sample, roughly 90% were seen once.

Sequencing used CD4+ T cells from blood, obtained before the fourth cycle of nivolumab. V gene TRBV7-3 combines with J gene TRBJ1-1, with 10 bases that match TRBD1. The TCR sequence derives from a human donor with classical Hodgkin lymphoma. CDR3: CASSRTGGAGTEAFF. Written as DNA, the CDR3 is TGTGCCAGCAGCAGGACAGGGGGGGCTGGAACTGAAGCTTTCTTT.